A single sample is the source of the 20 T cell receptor beta chains below, sequenced in a study of PD-1 blockade in mismatch repair-deficient tumors. The repertoire was sequenced with immunoSEQ multiplex PCR; TCRdb's copy has only in-frame clones and lacks some. Of some 97,000 clones in the sample, approximately 83% were seen once. Sequencing used peripheral blood, obtained roughly 35 weeks after starting pembrolizumab. All receptors come from an adult with mismatch repair-deficient cancer.

V gene TRBV5-1 combines with J gene TRBJ2-5; 8 bases map to TRBD2. The length of the CDR3 is 16 residues. Germline CDR1 and CDR2: SGHRS and YFSETQ. V was pared by 0 bases and J by 0 bases, with 4 bases of the junction left unmatched. This CDR3 reads CASSLAASGHQETQYF. CDR3 nucleotides: TGCGCCAGCAGCTTGGCGGCTAGCGGGCACCAAGAGACCCAGTACTTC.

In regard to this clone: Sequence at one end of the junction differs from germline and may be a read error. The genes are TRBV11-2 and TRBJ1-1, with a tentative D call TRBD1 (5 bases). The CDR3 extends over 13 amino acids. CDR1 and CDR2 from the germline V gene are SGHAT and FQNNGV. The CDR3 nucleotides are TGTGCCAGCAGCCACGGAAATCTTGACAGCCCGACATTT. This gives the protein CASSHGNLDSPTF.

The chain joins TRBV7-2 to TRBJ1-2, with 10 bases identical to TRBD1. Unmatched junction bases numbered 3, after V lost 3 bases and J lost 5 bases. CDR3 size: 14 residues. CDR1 and CDR2 (germline): SGHTA, FQGNSA. The chain's CDR3 is CASSFDRGPYGYTF. CDR3 nucleotide sequence: TGTGCCAGCAGCTTCGACAGGGGGCCTTATGGCTACACCTTC.

Details on this clone: This sample includes further DNA sequences coding for the same CDR3. This chain uses TRBV27 with TRBJ2-5, with D unresolved. V lost 0 bases to trimming and J lost 4 bases, with 3 bases between them. The CDR3 extends over 12 amino acids. Germline assignment: CDR1 MNHEY and CDR2 SMNVEV (reference sequence). CDR3 sequence: CASSLSGETQYF. The CDR3, as DNA: TGTGCCAGCAGTTTATCGGGAGAGACCCAGTACTTC.

This clone is a singleton in its sample. The chain recombines TRBV29-1 with TRBJ2-5; possibly TRBD1 for D (6 bases). Trimming removed 3 bases at V and 2 bases at J, with 16 bases between. CDR3 length equals 15 residues. CDR1 and CDR2 from the germline V gene are SQVTM and ANQGSEA. Here the CDR3 reads CSVDRSGQQQETQYF. The DNA of the CDR3 is TGCAGCGTTGATAGGTCGGGACAACAACAAGAGACCCAGTACTTC.

The rearrangement joins TRBV4-1 to TRBJ1-1, with D possibly TRBD1 on 5 matching bases. Trimming removed 0 bases at V and 5 bases at J, with 13 bases between. Germline assignment: CDR1 MGHRA and CDR2 YSYEKL. CDR3 size: 15 residues. The CDR3 coding sequence is TGCGCCAGCAGCCAAGATCATGGGGGTCCTACTGAAGCTTTCTTT. It encodes CASSQDHGGPTEAFF.

This rearrangement joins TRBV30 to TRBJ2-1; 7 nucleotides match TRBD2. The V gene's germline CDR1 is GTSNPN and CDR2 SVGIG (reference sequence). The CDR3 runs to 17 residues. V lost 2 bases to trimming and J lost 1 base; unmatched junction nucleotides: 11. CDR3 amino acids: CAWSLIGAGASYNEQFF. Written as DNA, the CDR3 is TGTGCCTGGAGTTTGATCGGGGCGGGAGCGTCCTACAATGAGCAGTTCTTC.

The genes are TRBV6-1 and TRBJ1-2; 9 positions agree with TRBD1. The germline gives CDR1 MNHNS, CDR2 SASEGT. The CDR3 sequence is 14 residues long. V shed 1 base, J shed 3 bases, and the junction held 0 bases outside the gene matches. Written as DNA, the CDR3 is TGTGCCAGCAGTGAAGGGACAGGGGACTATGGCTACACCTTC. It specifies CASSEGTGDYGYTF.

The chain combines TRBV7-8 with TRBJ2-2, with D tentatively TRBD1 (6 bases). The V end lost 4 bases, the J end lost 7 bases, and 10 bases lay between the germline ends. The CDR3 totals 13 residues. The germline CDR1 and CDR2 sequences are SGHVS and FQNEAQ. The CDR3 DNA reads as TGTGCCAGCAGCTCCACAGGGTTCGGGGAGCTGTTTTTT. Protein: CASSSTGFGELFF.

The V and J genes are TRBV5-1 and TRBJ1-1, with 8 positions matching TRBD1. CDR1 is SGHRS, CDR2 YFSETQ, per germline. The V segment lost 4 bases and the J segment 8 bases; nucleotides outside the gene matches: 16. The CDR3 length is 16 residues. CDR3 protein: CASSVVPQGESNEAFF. In DNA, the CDR3 is TGCGCCAGCAGCGTTGTACCACAGGGGGAATCTAACGAAGCTTTCTTT. The complete variable domain, with remaining parts taken from reference TRBV5-1 and TRBJ1-1, reads KAGVTQTPRYLIKTRGQQVTLSCSPISGHRSVSWYQQTPGQGLQFLFEYFSETQRNKGNFPGRFSGRQFSNSRSEMNVSTLELGDSALYLCASSVVPQGESNEAFFGQGTRLTVV.

This chain joins TRBV25-1 and TRBJ1-4; D perhaps matches TRBD1 (5 bases). Trimming left V 2 bases short and J 7 bases short, with 11 bases between. The CDR3 spans 14 residues. Per the germline V gene, CDR1 is MGHDK and CDR2 is SYGVNS. The CDR3 spells CASSERQPTEKLFF. CDR3 sequence (DNA): TGTGCCAGCAGTGAAAGACAGCCGACTGAAAAACTGTTTTTT.

This clone appeared a few times. The rearrangement joins TRBV7-2 to TRBJ2-1, with D tentatively TRBD2 (5 bases). V was cut by 3 bases and J by 8 bases, with 14 bases left in between. Looked up from germline, CDR1 is SGHTA and CDR2 is FQGNSA. The CDR3 runs 14 residues. The CDR3 nucleotides read TGTGCCAGCAGCTTGGTAGCGACCCCCCATGAGCAGTTCTTC. The encoded protein is CASSLVATPHEQFF. Full variable domain (rest looked up from reference TRBV7-2 and TRBJ2-1): GAGVSQSPSNKVTEKGKDVELRCDPISGHTALYWYRQSLGQGLEFLIYFQGNSAPDKSGLPSDRFSAERTGGSVSTLTIQRTQQEDSAVYLCASSLVATPHEQFFGPGTRLTVL.

Only one count was recorded for this clone. The chain carries TRBV6-5 and TRBJ1-1; D may be TRBD1 (6 bases). Germline loops: CDR1 MNHEY, CDR2 SVGAGI. V shed 7 bases and J shed 4 bases, with 10 bases lying between them. The CDR3 has 12 amino acids. CDR3 in amino acids: CASTWGRTEAFF. As DNA, the CDR3 is TGTGCCAGCACCTGGGGGCGCACTGAAGCTTTCTTT.

The V gene is TRBV6-1, the J gene TRBJ1-2; 10 nucleotides match TRBD1. V lost 4 bases to trimming and J lost 6 bases; unmatched junction nucleotides: 5. This CDR3 is built from 14 residues. In germline, CDR1 is MNHNS, CDR2 SASEGT. This CDR3 reads CASSVRQGAHGYTF. In DNA form, the CDR3 reads TGTGCCAGCAGTGTTCGACAGGGGGCGCATGGCTACACCTTC.

The CDR3 nucleotides are TGTGCCAGCAGTATGGTAGGGGACACAAGTGAGACCCAGTACTTC. This sequence encodes CASSMVGDTSETQYF. The gene calls are TRBV27 and TRBJ2-5; TRBD1 might be the D (6 bases). CDR3 length equals 15 residues. Per germline, CDR1 MNHEY and CDR2 SMNVEV (reference sequence). V lost 5 bases and J lost 5, with 18 bases in between.

The chain is built from TRBV9 and TRBJ2-6; 7 bases align to TRBD1. Germline CDR1 reads SGDLS; CDR2 reads YYNGEE. The CDR3 totals 18 residues. The V and J ends lost 2 bases and 0 bases, in that order; junction bases with no gene match: 8. Written as DNA, the CDR3 is TGTGCCAGCAGCGTGTCAGGGGGTATCGACTCTGGGGCCAACGTCCTGACTTTC. Translated: CASSVSGGIDSGANVLTF.

The chain recombines TRBV7-2 with TRBJ2-1; D unclear. V was cut by 1 base and J by 4 bases, with 8 bases left in between. Germline values: CDR1 SGHTA, CDR2 FQGNSA. The CDR3 length is 14 residues. The DNA for the CDR3 is TGTGCCAGCAGCTTAGGACTGCAATACAATGAGCAGTTCTTC. This codes for CASSLGLQYNEQFF.

The chain recombines TRBV30 with TRBJ1-5; D gene uncertain. CDR1 and CDR2 from the germline V gene are GTSNPN and SVGIG (reference sequence). The CDR3 is made up of 13 amino acids. The germline V and J ends were trimmed by 4 bases and 4 bases, with 11 bases remaining between them. CDR3 bases: TGTGCCTGGAATACTATCGGTAATCAGCCCCAGCATTTT. The encoded protein is CAWNTIGNQPQHF. Together with reference TRBV30 and TRBJ1-5, the CDR3 gives the full variable domain: SQTIHQWPATLVQPVGSPLSLECTVEGTSNPNLYWYRQAAGRGLQLLFYSVGIGQISSEVPQNLSASRPQDRQFILSSKKLLLSDSGFYLCAWNTIGNQPQHFGDGTRLSIL.

The chain employs TRBV30 and TRBJ2-3; TRBD2 agrees at 9 bases. CDR1 is GTSNPN, CDR2 SVGIG, per germline (reference sequence). The CDR3 is 15 amino acids. V lost 1 base to trimming and J lost 1 base; unmatched junction nucleotides: 3. This CDR3 reads CAWSGASGGTDTQYF. The CDR3 DNA sequence: TGTGCCTGGAGTGGGGCTAGCGGGGGCACAGATACGCAGTATTTT.

The chain combines TRBV19 with TRBJ2-7, with 8 bases that match TRBD1. This CDR3 contains 16 residues. The germline CDR1 and CDR2 sequences are LNHDA and SQIVND (reference sequence). J was trimmed by 2 bases and V by 6 bases; bases with no gene match: 12. CDR3 bases: TGTGCCAGTAGAAGGGCCGGGGACAGGAGAACCTACGAGCAGTACTTC. Amino acids: CASRRAGDRRTYEQYF.